This T cell receptor (beta chain) was obtained from a study of OX40 agonist ivuxolimab in advanced cancers. In the study overall: Ivuxolimab was an agonistic, fully human IgG2 monoclonal antibody directed against OX40 (CD134), a costimulatory receptor. Intravenous ivuxolimab was administered to patients every 2 weeks at six dose levels: 0.01, 0.1, 0.3, 1.5, 3 and 10 mg/kg. Of the approximately 54 dose-escalation patients, hepatocellular carcinoma was present in around 20, melanoma in about 15, renal cell carcinoma in 9 and head and neck cancer in 9. In the dose-escalation cohort, around four fifths of patients were male, and the mean age was roughly 56 years with a range of roughly 20 to 79. Patients were allowed to have had prior anti-PD-1, anti-PD-L1 or anti-CTLA-4 therapy, and roughly 40% of the dose-escalation patients had previously received checkpoint inhibitors. Partial responses occurred in three dose-escalation patients, of whom one had hepatocellular carcinoma and two had cutaneous melanoma. The purpose of peripheral TCRbeta sequencing was to test whether ivuxolimab changed TCR sequence diversity and led to clonal T-cell expansion. The paper reports the monotherapy dose-escalation portion (N of about 47 patients) of the phase I ivuxolimab trial. Overall study results and their limits: Low levels of normalized T-cell clonal expansion were also seen in some patients who did not respond. Antigen specificity was not determined for the clonally expanded peripheral T cells. After ivuxolimab, more expanded clones were found on average in CD8+ T cells than in CD4+ T cells. At doses of 0.1 to 3.0 mg/kg, clonal expansion of both CD4+ and CD8+ blood T cells was observed from baseline to week 6. Partial responders in the 0.1-3.0 mg/kg groups had among the lowest normalized peripheral clonal expansion, especially among CD8+ T cells.

To sequence the TCRbeta CDR3 region, genomic DNA was isolated from the sorted cells. The immunoSEQ Assay was used for sequencing of TCRbeta CDR3 regions. TCRdb's version of the immuneACCESS table is confined to in-frame rearrangements and falls short of the full clone set. An unresolved V gene accounts for under half of the shortfall where checked; the remainder is of unknown origin. Counted in this sample were fewer than 80,000 clones; 70% to 90% of them appeared once. Clones ranked in the top ten supply less than 6.5% of the sample. V lost 8 bases and J lost 6 bases, and the count of bases not matched to a germline gene is 3. Via the germline V gene, CDR1 is SGDLS and CDR2 YYNGEE. The CDR3, cysteine through phenylalanine, is 12 amino acids long. The read is trimmed to its CDR3 DNA, 36 bases read in frame from base 1. The trial excluded patients who had a history of autoimmune disease or who were on systemic immunosuppression. In every dose cohort, peripheral blood was drawn for TCR sequencing at baseline, cycle 4 day 1, and cycle 7 day 1. The samples were taken from a phase I, first-in-human, multicenter, open-label dose-escalation trial of ivuxolimab. Adults with locally advanced or metastatic melanoma, renal cell carcinoma, hepatocellular carcinoma or head and neck squamous cell carcinoma were enrolled in the trial. CD4+ and CD8+ T cells were sorted separately from peripheral blood before TCR sequencing.

To note about this clone: Its target antigen remains unknown. The sample holds no much larger clone one base away, and base qualities are not on file.

Recombination connected TRBV9 to TRBJ2-3, with 10 middle bases fitting TRBD1. The source is an adult with an advanced solid tumor such as melanoma, head and neck, liver or kidney cancer. This specimen consisted of CD4+ or CD8+ T cells sorted from blood, obtained in a trial of the OX40 agonist ivuxolimab. The DNA reads TGTGCCAGTGGACAGGGGGGCGATACGCAGTATTTT. This yields the protein CASGQGGDTQYF.